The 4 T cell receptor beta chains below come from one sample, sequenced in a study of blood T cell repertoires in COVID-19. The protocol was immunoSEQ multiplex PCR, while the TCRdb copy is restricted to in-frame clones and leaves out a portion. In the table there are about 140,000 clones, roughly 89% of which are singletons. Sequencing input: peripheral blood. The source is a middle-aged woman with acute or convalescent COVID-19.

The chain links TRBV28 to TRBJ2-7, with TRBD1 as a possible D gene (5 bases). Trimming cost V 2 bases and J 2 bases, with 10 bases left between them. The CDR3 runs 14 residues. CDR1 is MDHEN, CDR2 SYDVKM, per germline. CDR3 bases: TGTGCCAGCAGTTTAATAACAGGAGCCTACGAGCAGTACTTC. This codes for CASSLITGAYEQYF.

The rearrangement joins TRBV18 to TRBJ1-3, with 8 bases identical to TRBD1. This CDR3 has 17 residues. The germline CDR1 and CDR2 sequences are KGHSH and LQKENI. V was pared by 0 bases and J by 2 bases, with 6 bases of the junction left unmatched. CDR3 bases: TGTGCCAGCTCACCACCGGCCTCGGACAGGGCTGGAAACACCATATATTTT. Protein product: CASSPPASDRAGNTIYF.

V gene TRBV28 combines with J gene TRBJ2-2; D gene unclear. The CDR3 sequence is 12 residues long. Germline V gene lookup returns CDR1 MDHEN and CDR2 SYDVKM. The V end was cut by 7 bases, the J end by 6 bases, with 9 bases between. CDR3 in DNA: TGTGCCAGCACCCCCCGTCCCGGGGAGCTGTTTTTT. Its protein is CASTPRPGELFF.

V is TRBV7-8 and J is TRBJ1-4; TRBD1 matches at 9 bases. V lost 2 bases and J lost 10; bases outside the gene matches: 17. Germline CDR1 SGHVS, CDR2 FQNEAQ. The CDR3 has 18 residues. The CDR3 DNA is TGTGCCAGCAGCTTACGCGAAAGTCCGGGACAGGGAATGCGAAAACTGTTTTTT. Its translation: CASSLRESPGQGMRKLFF.